Listed below are T cell receptor beta chains from one sample, sequenced in a study of T cell responses to AZD1222 COVID-19 vaccine. Sequencing used immunoSEQ multiplex PCR; TCRdb keeps in-frame clones, though not all of them. The sample has 55,000 to 85,000 clones, roughly 84% seen once. This sample comprised peripheral blood, obtained on day 0 of AZD1222 vaccination. Receptor source: an adult in good health. Each CDR3 is given without its conserved first and last residue. D genes are given only for firm matches.

d_call,v_call,cdr3_length,j_call,cdr3_aa
-,TRBV28,11,TRBJ2-1,ASNPWEPNEQF
TRBD1,TRBV2,13,TRBJ1-2,ASSDRVQGAQGYT
-,TRBV28,15,TRBJ1-5,ASSLSFLGLRGQPQH
TRBD1,TRBV19,13,TRBJ2-2,ASLETGGNTGELF
TRBD2,TRBV9,13,TRBJ2-3,ASSVAGGPTDTQY
TRBD1,TRBV10-1,13,TRBJ2-1,ASSRGQGDTREQF
TRBD1,TRBV11-2,13,TRBJ1-6,ASSRLTGIGSPLH
-,TRBV7-3,11,TRBJ1-6,ASSNDENSPLH
TRBD1,TRBV5-5,14,TRBJ2-5,ASSPTTGTAQETQY
TRBD1,TRBV6-6,12,TRBJ1-4,ASTQDRDSEKLF
TRBD1,TRBV6-6,10,TRBJ2-5,ASGQGQETQY
TRBD1,TRBV7-3,13,TRBJ2-2,ASSPGQGNTGELF
-,TRBV5-1,13,TRBJ2-3,ASSLVVRFTDTQY
TRBD2,TRBV4-3,14,TRBJ2-7,ASSQDSGDYLYEQY
-,TRBV7-9,11,TRBJ1-2,ASSQEFNYGYT
TRBD1,TRBV27,15,TRBJ1-2,ASSSRQGQALLSGYT
TRBD1,TRBV19,13,TRBJ1-5,ASSPGQVGSQPQH
-,TRBV19,13,TRBJ1-2,ASSIDMTLHWGYT